These T cell receptor beta chains were read from a single sample in a study of shared clonotypes between healthy human individuals. TCRdb's copy holds only in-frame clones and misses some; the assay was immunoSEQ multiplex PCR. The profile shows 2 million to 2.5 million clones, 90% to 96% of them singletons. The sample taken for sequencing was naive CD4+ T cells sorted from blood. The source of these receptors is a man aged 18 to 30 in good health. The CDR3 runs from the conserved cysteine through the conserved F or W. D genes are given only for firm matches. Clone sizes are given selectively: once, few, many, or a class where the clone is expanded.

TRBD2,.,TRBV9,TRBJ2-5,TGTGCCAGCAGCGTAGGCCTAGCGGTCCTCCAAGAGACCCAGTACTTC,CASSVGLAVLQETQYF
.,.,TRBV5-1,TRBJ2-7,TGCGCCAGCAGCGGGTCACCGGGAGAGCAGTACTTC,CASSGSPGEQYF
.,.,TRBV2,TRBJ2-5,TGTGCCAGCAGAGGACTTCAAGAGACCCAGTACTTC,CASRGLQETQYF
TRBD1,.,TRBV7-8,TRBJ1-3,TGTGCCAGCAGCCTCCGGGACAGGAGCTCTGGAAACACCATATATTTT,CASSLRDRSSGNTIYF
.,.,TRBV5-4,TRBJ2-3,TGTGCCAGCAGCAAAGGAGGGCCCGCAGATACGCAGTATTTT,CASSKGGPADTQYF
.,many,TRBV10-3,TRBJ1-2,TGTGCCTCGCAGGGTGACGGCTACACCTTC,CASQGDGYTF
TRBD1,.,TRBV28,TRBJ2-5,TGTGCCAGCAGAGGACAGGGGGTTAAGACCCAGTACTTC,CASRGQGVKTQYF
.,.,TRBV21-1,TRBJ2-7,TGTGCCAGCAGCAAATCTGGGCAGGCCCGCTCCATCTCCTACGAGCAGTACTTC,CASSKSGQARSISYEQYF
TRBD2,.,TRBV11-3,TRBJ2-5,TGTGCCAGCAGCTTACGACTAGCGGGACATCAAGAGACCCAGTACTTC,CASSLRLAGHQETQYF
.,once,TRBV6-6,TRBJ2-5,TGTGCCAGCAGGAAGATGCCAGGGGCCACGGGGACCCAGTACTTC,CASRKMPGATGTQYF